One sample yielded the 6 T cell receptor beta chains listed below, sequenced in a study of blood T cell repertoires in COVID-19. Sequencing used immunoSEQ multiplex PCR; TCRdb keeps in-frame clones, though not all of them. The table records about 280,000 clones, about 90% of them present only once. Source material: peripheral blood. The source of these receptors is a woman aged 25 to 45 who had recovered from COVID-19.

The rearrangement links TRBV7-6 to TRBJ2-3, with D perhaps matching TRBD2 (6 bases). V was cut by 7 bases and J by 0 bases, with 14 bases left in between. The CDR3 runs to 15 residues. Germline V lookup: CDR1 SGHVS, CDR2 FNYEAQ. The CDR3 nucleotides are TGTGCCAGCACCTTGACTAGTTCAAGCACAGATACGCAGTATTTT. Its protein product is CASTLTSSSTDTQYF.

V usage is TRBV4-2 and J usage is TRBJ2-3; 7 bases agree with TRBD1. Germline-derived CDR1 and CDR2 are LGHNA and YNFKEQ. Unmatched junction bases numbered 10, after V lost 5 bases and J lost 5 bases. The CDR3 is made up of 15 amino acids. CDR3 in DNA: TGTGCCAGCAGCATCGCAGGGGGAGTTGAAGATACGCAGTATTTT. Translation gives CASSIAGGVEDTQYF.

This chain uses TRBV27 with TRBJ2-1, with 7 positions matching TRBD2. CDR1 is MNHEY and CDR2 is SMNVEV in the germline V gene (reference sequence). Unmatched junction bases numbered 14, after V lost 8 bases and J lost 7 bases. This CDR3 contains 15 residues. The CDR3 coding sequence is TGTGCCAGCGGGCCACTCTACGGCGGGGGTAATGAGCAGTTCTTC. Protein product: CASGPLYGGGNEQFF.

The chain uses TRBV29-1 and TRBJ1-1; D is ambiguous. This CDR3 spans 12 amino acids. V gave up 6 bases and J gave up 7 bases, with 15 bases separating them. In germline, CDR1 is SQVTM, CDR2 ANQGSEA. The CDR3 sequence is CSVSGGEGEAFF. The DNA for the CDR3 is TGCAGCGTATCGGGAGGAGAGGGTGAAGCTTTCTTT. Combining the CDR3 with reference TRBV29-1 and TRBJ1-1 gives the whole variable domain SAVISQKPSRDICQRGTSLTIQCQVDSQVTMMFWYRQQPGQSLTLIATANQGSEATYESGFVIDKFPISRPNLTFSTLTVSNMSPEDSSIYLCSVSGGEGEAFFGQGTRLTVV.

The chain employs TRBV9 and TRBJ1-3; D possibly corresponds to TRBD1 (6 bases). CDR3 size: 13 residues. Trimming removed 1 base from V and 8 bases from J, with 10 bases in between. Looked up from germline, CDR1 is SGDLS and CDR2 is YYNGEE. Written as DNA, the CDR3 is TGTGCCAGCAGCGTAAGGGGGTTAGACACCATATATTTT. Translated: CASSVRGLDTIYF.

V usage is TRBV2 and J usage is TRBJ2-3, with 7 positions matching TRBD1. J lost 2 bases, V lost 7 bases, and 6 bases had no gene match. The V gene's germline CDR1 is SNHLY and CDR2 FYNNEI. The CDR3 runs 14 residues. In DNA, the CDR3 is TGTGCCAGCATTCGACAGGGCACCACAGATACGCAGTATTTT. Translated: CASIRQGTTDTQYF.